These 19 T cell receptor beta chains were sequenced from one sample in a study of blood T cell repertoires in COVID-19. Profiling relied on immunoSEQ multiplex PCR, and the TCRdb table lists in-frame clones only, not all of them. The sample gives 150,000 to 200,000 clones, 70% to 90% of which show up once; around 9% is in the top ten. The sample was peripheral blood. The receptors here all came from a man aged 50 or older with active or convalescent COVID-19.

The table lists this clone with a few counts. V is TRBV9 and J is TRBJ1-3, with TRBD1 matching over 7 bases. Per the germline V gene, CDR1 is SGDLS and CDR2 is YYNGEE. The ends lost 4 bases at V and 4 bases at J; junction bases unmatched: 8. The CDR3 covers 15 residues. CDR3 DNA: TGTGCCAGCAGCCCCGGGGACAGCCAAGGAAACACCATATATTTT. It specifies CASSPGDSQGNTIYF.

V is TRBV11-2 and J is TRBJ1-5, with D perhaps TRBD1 (6 bases). The CDR3 contains 15 residues. The V and J ends lost 1 base and 3 bases respectively, with 10 bases between them. CDR1 SGHAT and CDR2 FQNNGV come from the germline V gene. CDR3 coding DNA: TGTGCCAGCAGCTTAGGGTACAGGGACAATCAGCCCCAGCATTTT. This sequence encodes CASSLGYRDNQPQHF.

This chain links TRBV7-9 with TRBJ1-3; D might be TRBD1 (6 bases). The CDR3 runs 14 residues. Deletions cut 5 bases from V and 4 bases from J, with 12 bases between. Germline V gene lookup returns CDR1 SEHNR and CDR2 FQNEAQ (reference sequence). The CDR3 sequence: CASSHTGTGNTIYF. The DNA of the CDR3 is TGTGCCAGCAGCCATACAGGGACCGGAAACACCATATATTTT.

The V and J genes are TRBV11-2 and TRBJ2-1; maybe TRBD2 (6 bases). Germline V lookup: CDR1 SGHAT, CDR2 FQNNGV. The V and J ends lost 5 bases and 2 bases respectively, with 13 bases between them. The CDR3 is made up of 15 amino acids. CDR3 nucleotide sequence: TGTGCCAGCAGCGTTAGCGGACCCACCTACAATGAGCAGTTCTTC. It yields the protein CASSVSGPTYNEQFF.

J is TRBJ2-3 and V is TRBV3-1 (or the pseudogene TRBV3-2); the D is unclear. The CDR3 consists of 11 residues. Trimming shortened V by 4 bases and J by 5 bases, and 4 bases separated the two germline ends. CDR1 LGHDT and CDR2 YNNKEL come from the germline V gene (reference sequence). The CDR3 coding sequence is TGTGCCAGCAGCCTTCGAGATACGCAGTATTTT. Amino acids: CASSLRDTQYF.

This clone has just one count. The rearrangement uses TRBV4-2 and TRBJ2-2, with no clear D. This CDR3 contains 15 residues. The germline V gene has CDR1 LGHNA and CDR2 YNFKEQ. Between the trimmed V and J ends, which lost 0 bases and 3 bases, there was a span of 8 bases. CDR3 sequence reads: CASSQDAPYTGELFF. CDR3 nucleotide sequence: TGTGCCAGCAGCCAAGATGCGCCGTACACCGGGGAGCTGTTTTTT.

This chain uses TRBV19 with TRBJ1-2; D is unclear. Trimming removed 5 bases from V and 2 bases from J, with 18 bases in between. The germline gives CDR1 LNHDA, CDR2 SQIVND (reference sequence). This CDR3 is built from 16 residues. The CDR3 region is CASSARGGGENYGYTF. CDR3 DNA sequence: TGTGCCAGTAGTGCCCGGGGTGGAGGAGAAAACTATGGCTACACCTTC.

This chain uses TRBV30 with TRBJ2-1, with D perhaps matching TRBD1 (8 bases). The germline V and J ends were trimmed by 8 bases and 7 bases, with 21 bases remaining between them. There are 14 residues in the CDR3. Germline V gene data show CDR1 as GTSNPN and CDR2 as SVGIG (reference sequence). The CDR3 region is CATRGDRTLNEQFF. CDR3 nucleotides: TGTGCCACCCGGGGGGACAGGACTCTTAATGAGCAGTTCTTC.

CDR3 in DNA: TGTGCCAGCAGCTCAAGTGCGGGGGGGCGTGGAGATGGCTACACCTTC. Amino acid sequence: CASSSSAGGRGDGYTF. This rearrangement joins TRBV7-2 to TRBJ1-2, with a possible D match to TRBD1 (6 bases). CDR1 is SGHTA and CDR2 is FQGNSA in the germline V gene. The CDR3 runs to 16 residues. V lost 4 bases and J 6 bases, leaving 21 bases between the germline ends.

This chain joins TRBV6-2 or TRBV6-3 and TRBJ1-1, with a tentative D call TRBD1 (6 bases). Germline CDR1 and CDR2: MNHEY and SVGEGT. V was clipped by 6 bases and J by 0 bases, with 20 bases between them. There are 17 residues in the CDR3. The CDR3 protein is CASSPSTRGGMNTEAFF. In DNA, the CDR3 is TGTGCCAGCAGCCCTTCTACAAGGGGGGGCATGAACACTGAAGCTTTCTTT.

The CDR3 protein is CASSPAPNYGYTF. The DNA of the CDR3 is TGTGCCAGCAGCCCCGCGCCTAACTATGGCTACACCTTC. The chain recombines TRBV14 with TRBJ1-2; D gene uncertain. Trimming stripped 4 bases from V and 0 bases from J, with 6 bases between. Germline loops: CDR1 SGHDN, CDR2 FVKESK. This CDR3 spans 13 amino acids.

The gene calls are TRBV29-1 and TRBJ1-2; the match to TRBD1 covers 10 bases. With V trimmed by 7 bases and J by 7 bases, 15 bases remained unmatched. Germline lookup yields CDR1 SQVTM and CDR2 ANQGSEA. The CDR3 runs to 15 residues. This chain's CDR3 is CSARGEGQGSGGYTF. In DNA form, the CDR3 reads TGCAGCGCCCGAGGGGAGGGACAGGGGTCGGGTGGCTACACCTTC.

The chain joins TRBV7-2 to TRBJ1-2, with D unresolved. Trimming pared 1 base from V and 6 bases from J, leaving 12 bases between. The germline V gene has CDR1 SGHTA and CDR2 FQGNSA. This CDR3 is built from 14 residues. The CDR3 DNA follows: TGTGCCAGCAGCTTAGGAGGGCTCGGACATGGCTACACCTTC. This sequence encodes CASSLGGLGHGYTF.

This clone was detected once. J is TRBJ1-5 and V is TRBV28; D possibly corresponds to TRBD1 (5 bases). Trimming took 8 bases from V and 6 from J, leaving 11 bases between them. Germline CDR1 and CDR2: MDHEN and SYDVKM. The CDR3 sequence is 12 residues long. CDR3 sequence: CASRQTAQPQHF. Here the CDR3 DNA reads TGTGCCAGCCGGCAGACAGCTCAGCCCCAGCATTTT.

This chain joins TRBV19 and TRBJ2-5; 12 positions agree with TRBD2. V was clipped by 5 bases and J by 2 bases; unmatched bases: 6. This CDR3 contains 16 residues. CDR1 is LNHDA and CDR2 is SQIVND in the germline V gene (reference sequence). CDR3 region: CASSVTSGGFQETQYF. DNA of the CDR3: TGTGCCAGTAGTGTGACTAGCGGGGGTTTTCAAGAGACCCAGTACTTC. The full variable domain, rest sourced from reference TRBV19 and TRBJ2-5, is DGGITQSPKYLFRKEGQNVTLSCEQNLNHDAMYWYRQDPGQGLRLIYYSQIVNDFQKGDIAEGYSVSREKKESFPLTVTSAQKNPTAFYLCASSVTSGGFQETQYFGPGTRLLVL.

This chain connects TRBV7-2 to TRBJ1-1; 8 bases match TRBD1. V trimming: 3 bases; J trimming: 1 base; junction bases outside the gene matches: 4. CDR3 length: 15 residues. Germline V gene sequence: CDR1 SGHTA, CDR2 FQGNSA. CDR3 in amino acids: CASSFHGTGNTEAFF. The CDR3, as DNA: TGTGCCAGCAGCTTCCACGGGACAGGGAACACTGAAGCTTTCTTT.

J is TRBJ1-3 and V is TRBV19; TRBD1 is a possible D gene (6 bases). The CDR3 is made up of 16 amino acids. The V end was cut by 8 bases, the J end by 0 bases, with 17 bases between. Germline loops: CDR1 LNHDA, CDR2 SQIVND (reference sequence). The CDR3 bases are TGTGCCAGTTCACCCAGGGGAAAGTACTCTGGAAACACCATATATTTT. Translated, it gives CASSPRGKYSGNTIYF.

The chain recombines TRBV19 with TRBJ1-2; possibly TRBD1 for D (5 bases). The V end was cut by 5 bases, the J end by 2 bases, with 9 bases between. This CDR3 has 13 residues. The germline V gene encodes CDR1 LNHDA and CDR2 SQIVND (reference sequence). CDR3 amino acids: CASSPTENYGYTF. DNA of the CDR3: TGTGCCAGTAGTCCGACAGAAAACTATGGCTACACCTTC.

V usage is TRBV2 and J usage is TRBJ1-1, with TRBD1 identical over 7 bases. This CDR3 region has 13 residues. Germline V lookup: CDR1 SNHLY, CDR2 FYNNEI. V gave up 2 bases and J gave up 8 bases; unmatched junction bases: 5. The CDR3: CASSEKWTGEAFF. CDR3 nucleotides: TGTGCCAGCAGTGAAAAATGGACAGGAGAAGCTTTCTTT.